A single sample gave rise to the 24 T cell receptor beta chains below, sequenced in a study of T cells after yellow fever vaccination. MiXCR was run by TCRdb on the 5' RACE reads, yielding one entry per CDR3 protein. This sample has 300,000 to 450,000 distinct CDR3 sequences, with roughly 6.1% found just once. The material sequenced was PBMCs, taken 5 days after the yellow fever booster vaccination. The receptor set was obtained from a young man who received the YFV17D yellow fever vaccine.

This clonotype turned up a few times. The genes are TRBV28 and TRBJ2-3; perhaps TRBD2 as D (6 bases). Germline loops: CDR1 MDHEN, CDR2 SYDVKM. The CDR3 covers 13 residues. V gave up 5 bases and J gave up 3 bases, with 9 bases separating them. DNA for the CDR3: TGTGCCAGCAGTGGCGGGGCTACAGATACGCAGTATTTT. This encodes CASSGGATDTQYF.

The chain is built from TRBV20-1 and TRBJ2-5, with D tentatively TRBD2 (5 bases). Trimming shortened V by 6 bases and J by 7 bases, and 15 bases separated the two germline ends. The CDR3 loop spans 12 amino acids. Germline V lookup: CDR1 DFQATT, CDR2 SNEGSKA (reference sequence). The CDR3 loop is CSATTVRGTQYF. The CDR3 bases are TGCAGTGCAACGACGGTCCGGGGGACCCAGTACTTC.

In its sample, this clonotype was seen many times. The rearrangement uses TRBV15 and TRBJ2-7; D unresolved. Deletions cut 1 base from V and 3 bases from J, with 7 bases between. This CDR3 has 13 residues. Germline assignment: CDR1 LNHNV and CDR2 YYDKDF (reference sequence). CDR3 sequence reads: CATSRAVGYEQYF. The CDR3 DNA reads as TGTGCCACCAGCAGAGCGGTCGGCTACGAGCAGTACTTC.

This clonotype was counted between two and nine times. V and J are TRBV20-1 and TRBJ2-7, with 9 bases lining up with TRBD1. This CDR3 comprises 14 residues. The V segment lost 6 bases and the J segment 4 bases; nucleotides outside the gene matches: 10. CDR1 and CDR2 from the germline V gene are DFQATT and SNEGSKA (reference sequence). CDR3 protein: CSARGPGQGYEQYF. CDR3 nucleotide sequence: TGCAGTGCCCGGGGGCCGGGACAGGGATACGAGCAGTACTTC.

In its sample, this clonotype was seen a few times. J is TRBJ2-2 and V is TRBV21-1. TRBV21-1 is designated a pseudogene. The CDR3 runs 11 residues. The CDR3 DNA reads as TGTGCCAGCAGCAGGGACGGGGAGCTGTTTTTT. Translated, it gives CASSRDGELFF.

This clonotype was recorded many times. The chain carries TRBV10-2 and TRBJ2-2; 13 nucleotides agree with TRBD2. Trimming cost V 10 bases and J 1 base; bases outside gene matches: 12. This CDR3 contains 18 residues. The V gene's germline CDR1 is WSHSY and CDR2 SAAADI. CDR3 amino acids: CATGGTSGNGGNTGELFF. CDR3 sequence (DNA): TGCGCCACCGGTGGGACTAGCGGGAATGGGGGGAACACCGGGGAGCTGTTTTTT.

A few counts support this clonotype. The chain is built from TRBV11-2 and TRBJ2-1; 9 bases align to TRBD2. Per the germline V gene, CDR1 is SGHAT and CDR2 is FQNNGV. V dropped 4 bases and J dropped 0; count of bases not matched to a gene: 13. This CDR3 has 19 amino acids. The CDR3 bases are TGTGCCAGCAGCTCCCCAGAGGGACAGCGGGGGGCCTCCTACAATGAGCAGTTCTTC. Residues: CASSSPEGQRGASYNEQFF.

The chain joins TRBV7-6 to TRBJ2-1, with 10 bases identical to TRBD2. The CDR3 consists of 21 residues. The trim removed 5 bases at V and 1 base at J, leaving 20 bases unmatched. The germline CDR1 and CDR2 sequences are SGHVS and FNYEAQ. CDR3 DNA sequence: TGTGCCAGCAGCCACTCGGTTGGAGGTGTTAGCGGGAGGAAGTCCTACAATGAGCAGTTCTTC. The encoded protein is CASSHSVGGVSGRKSYNEQFF.

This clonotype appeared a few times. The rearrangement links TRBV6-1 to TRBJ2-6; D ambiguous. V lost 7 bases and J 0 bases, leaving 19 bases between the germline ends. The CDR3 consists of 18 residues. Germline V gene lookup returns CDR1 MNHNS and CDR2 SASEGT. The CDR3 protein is CASTKRRTELSGANVLTF. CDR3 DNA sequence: TGTGCCAGCACTAAAAGAAGGACGGAACTCTCTGGGGCCAACGTCCTGACTTTC.

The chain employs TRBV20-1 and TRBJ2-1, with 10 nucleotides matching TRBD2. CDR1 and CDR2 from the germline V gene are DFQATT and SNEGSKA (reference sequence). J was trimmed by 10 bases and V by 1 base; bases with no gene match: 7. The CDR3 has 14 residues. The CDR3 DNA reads TGCAGTGCTAGAGGGACAGCGGGAGGGTGGGAGCAGTTCTTC. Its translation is CSARGTAGGWEQFF.

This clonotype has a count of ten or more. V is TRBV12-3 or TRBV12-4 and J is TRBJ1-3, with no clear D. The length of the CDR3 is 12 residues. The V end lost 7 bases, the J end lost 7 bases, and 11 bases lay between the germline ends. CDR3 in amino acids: CASTPRRNTIYF. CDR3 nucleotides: TGTGCCAGCACCCCGAGACGTAACACCATATATTTT.

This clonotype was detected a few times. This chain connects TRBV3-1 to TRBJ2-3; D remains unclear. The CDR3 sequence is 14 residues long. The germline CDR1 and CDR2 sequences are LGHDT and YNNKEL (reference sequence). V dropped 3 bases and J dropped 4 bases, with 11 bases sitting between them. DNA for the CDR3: TGTGCCAGCAGCCATCTTCAGTCAGCAGATACGCAGTATTTT. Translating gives CASSHLQSADTQYF.

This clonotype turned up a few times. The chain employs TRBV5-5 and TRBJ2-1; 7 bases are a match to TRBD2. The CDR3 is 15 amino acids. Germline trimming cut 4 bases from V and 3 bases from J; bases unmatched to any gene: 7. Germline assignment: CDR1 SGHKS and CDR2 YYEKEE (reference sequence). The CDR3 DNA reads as TGTGCCAGCAGCGCAGGGAGGGCCAACTACAATGAGCAGTTCTTC. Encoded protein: CASSAGRANYNEQFF.

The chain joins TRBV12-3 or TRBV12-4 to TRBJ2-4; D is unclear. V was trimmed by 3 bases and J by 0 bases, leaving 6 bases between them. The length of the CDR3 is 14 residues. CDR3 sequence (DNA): TGTGCCAGCAGTTTCAGCTTAGCCAAAAACATTCAGTACTTC. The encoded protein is CASSFSLAKNIQYF.

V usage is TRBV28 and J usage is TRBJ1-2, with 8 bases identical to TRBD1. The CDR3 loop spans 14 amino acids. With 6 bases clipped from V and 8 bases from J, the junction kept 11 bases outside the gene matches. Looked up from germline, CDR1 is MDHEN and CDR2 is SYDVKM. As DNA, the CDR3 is TGTGCCAGCAGAGTGGACAGGGTTACGGGGGGCTACACCTTC. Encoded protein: CASRVDRVTGGYTF.

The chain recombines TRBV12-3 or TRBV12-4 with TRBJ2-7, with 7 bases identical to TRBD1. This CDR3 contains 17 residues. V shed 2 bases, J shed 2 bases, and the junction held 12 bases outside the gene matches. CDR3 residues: CASSLSSGTVGTYEQYF. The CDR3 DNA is TGTGCCAGCAGTTTAAGTTCCGGGACAGTGGGAACCTACGAGCAGTACTTC.

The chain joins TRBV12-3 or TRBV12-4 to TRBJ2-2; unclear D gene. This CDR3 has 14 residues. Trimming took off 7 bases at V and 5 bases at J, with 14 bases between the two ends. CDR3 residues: CASTLGPDTGELFF. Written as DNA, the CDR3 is TGTGCCAGCACCTTAGGGCCGGATACCGGGGAGCTGTTTTTT.

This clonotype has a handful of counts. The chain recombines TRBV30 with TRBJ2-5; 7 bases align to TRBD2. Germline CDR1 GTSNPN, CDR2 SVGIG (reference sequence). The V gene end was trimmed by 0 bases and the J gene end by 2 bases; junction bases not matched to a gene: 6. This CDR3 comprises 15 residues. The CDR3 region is CAWSVLRTRQETQYF. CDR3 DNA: TGTGCCTGGAGTGTACTTCGGACTAGACAAGAGACCCAGTACTTC.

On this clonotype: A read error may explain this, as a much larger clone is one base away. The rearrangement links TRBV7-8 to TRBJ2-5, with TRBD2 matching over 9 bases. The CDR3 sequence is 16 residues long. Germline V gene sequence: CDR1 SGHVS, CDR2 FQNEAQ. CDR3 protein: CASSIPGLAKEETKYF. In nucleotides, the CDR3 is TGTGCCAGCAGCATCCCGGGACTAGCAAAAGAAGAGACCAAGTACTTC. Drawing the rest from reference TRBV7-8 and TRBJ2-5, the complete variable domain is GAGVSQSPRYKVAKRGQDVALRCDPISGHVSLFWYQQALGQGPEFLTYFQNEAQLDKSGLPSDRFFAERPEGSVSTLKIQRTQQEDSAVYLCASSIPGLAKEETKYFGPGTRLLVL.

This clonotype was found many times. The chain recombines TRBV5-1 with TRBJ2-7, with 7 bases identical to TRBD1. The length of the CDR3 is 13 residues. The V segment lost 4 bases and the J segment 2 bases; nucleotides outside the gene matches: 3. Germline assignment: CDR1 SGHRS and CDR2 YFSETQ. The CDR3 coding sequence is TGCGCCAGCAGCGGGGACAGACCCTACGAGCAGTACTTC. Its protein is CASSGDRPYEQYF. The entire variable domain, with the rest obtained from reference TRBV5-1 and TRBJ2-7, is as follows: KAGVTQTPRYLIKTRGQQVTLSCSPISGHRSVSWYQQTPGQGLQFLFEYFSETQRNKGNFPGRFSGRQFSNSRSEMNVSTLELGDSALYLCASSGDRPYEQYFGPGTRLTVT.

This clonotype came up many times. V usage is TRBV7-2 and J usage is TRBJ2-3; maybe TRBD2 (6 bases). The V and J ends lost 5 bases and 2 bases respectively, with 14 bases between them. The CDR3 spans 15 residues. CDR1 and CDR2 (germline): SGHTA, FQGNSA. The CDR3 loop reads CASSILGDSTDTQYF. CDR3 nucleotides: TGTGCCAGCAGCATACTGGGGGACTCCACAGATACGCAGTATTTT.

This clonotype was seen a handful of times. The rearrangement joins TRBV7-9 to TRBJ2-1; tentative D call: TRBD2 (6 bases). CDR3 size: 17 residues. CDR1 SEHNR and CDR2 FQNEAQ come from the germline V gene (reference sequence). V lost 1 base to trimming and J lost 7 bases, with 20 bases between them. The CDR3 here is CASSLDIEGLPGNEQFF. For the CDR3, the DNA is TGTGCCAGCAGCTTAGATATAGAGGGACTCCCCGGGAATGAGCAGTTCTTC.

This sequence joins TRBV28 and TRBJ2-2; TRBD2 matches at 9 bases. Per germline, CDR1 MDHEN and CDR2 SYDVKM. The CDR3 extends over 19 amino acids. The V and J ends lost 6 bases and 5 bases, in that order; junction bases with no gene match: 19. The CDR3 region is CASSPVAGSGRRITGELFF. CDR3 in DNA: TGTGCCAGCAGCCCCGTCGCTGGTAGCGGGAGACGAATAACCGGGGAGCTGTTTTTT.

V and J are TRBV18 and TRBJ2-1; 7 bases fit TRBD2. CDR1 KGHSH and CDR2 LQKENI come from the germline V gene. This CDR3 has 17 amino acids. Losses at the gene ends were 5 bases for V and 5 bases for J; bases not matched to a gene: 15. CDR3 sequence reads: CASSTSSAGILDNEQFF. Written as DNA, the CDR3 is TGTGCCAGCTCAACATCATCAGCGGGAATACTCGACAATGAGCAGTTCTTC.